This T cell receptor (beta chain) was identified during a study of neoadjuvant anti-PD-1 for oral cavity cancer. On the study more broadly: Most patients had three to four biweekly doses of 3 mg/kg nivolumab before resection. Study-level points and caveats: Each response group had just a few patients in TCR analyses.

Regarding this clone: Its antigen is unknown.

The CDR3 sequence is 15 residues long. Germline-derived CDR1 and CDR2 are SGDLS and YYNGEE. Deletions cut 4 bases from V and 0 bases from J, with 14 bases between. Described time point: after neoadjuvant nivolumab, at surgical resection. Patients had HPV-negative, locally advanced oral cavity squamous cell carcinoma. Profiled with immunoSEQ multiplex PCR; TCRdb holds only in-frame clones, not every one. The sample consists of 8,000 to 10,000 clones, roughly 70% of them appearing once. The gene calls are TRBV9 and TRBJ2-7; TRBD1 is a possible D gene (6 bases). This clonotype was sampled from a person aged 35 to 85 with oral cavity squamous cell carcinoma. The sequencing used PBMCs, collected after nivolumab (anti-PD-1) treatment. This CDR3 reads CASSRGQLSSYEQYF. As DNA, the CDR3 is TGTGCCAGCAGCCGAGGACAGCTAAGCTCCTACGAGCAGTACTTC.